This T cell receptor beta chain stems from a study of blood T cell repertoires in COVID-19. About the research overall: The origin of the acute and convalescent COVID-19 samples was the United States, Italy and Spain. In each case, the material was cDNA or gDNA derived from T cells, B-cell-depleted T cells, or PBMCs.

Germline loops: CDR1 MNHEY, CDR2 SVGAGI. V lost 6 bases, J lost 0 bases, and 11 bases lay in between. This CDR3 region has 14 residues. In the authors' workflow: Cell counts per sample came from amplifying reference gene primers. Data came from immunoSEQ multiplex PCR; TCRdb stores just in-frame clones and leaves some out. V and J calls plus clone size are reproduced from that table; the DNA served to infer D and trimming. Among fewer than 150,000 clones, about four fifths were seen once, and the ten largest hold roughly 13%. This chain links TRBV6-5 with TRBJ1-2; D gene ambiguous. This TCR came from a human donor in a cohort sampled during active COVID-19. The source material was peripheral blood. CDR3 region: CASSLGASNYGYTF. CDR3 nucleotides: TGTGCCAGCAGCCTCGGAGCTTCTAACTATGGCTACACCTTC.